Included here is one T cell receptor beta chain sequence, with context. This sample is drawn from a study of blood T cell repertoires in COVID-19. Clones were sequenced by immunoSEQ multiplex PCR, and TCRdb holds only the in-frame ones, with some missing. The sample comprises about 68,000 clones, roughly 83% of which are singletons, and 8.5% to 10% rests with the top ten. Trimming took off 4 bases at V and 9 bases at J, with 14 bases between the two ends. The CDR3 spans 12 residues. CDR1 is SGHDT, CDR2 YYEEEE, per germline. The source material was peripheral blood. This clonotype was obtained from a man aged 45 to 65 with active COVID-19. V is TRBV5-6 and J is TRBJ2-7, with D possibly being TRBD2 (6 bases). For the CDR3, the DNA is TGTGCCAGCAGCCGGGACTCCTGGGGGCAGTACTTC. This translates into CASSRDSWGQYF. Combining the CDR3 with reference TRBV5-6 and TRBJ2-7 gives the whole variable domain DAGVTQSPTHLIKTRGQQVTLRCSPKSGHDTVSWYQQALGQGPQFIFQYYEEEERQRGNFPDRFSGHQFPNYSSELNVNALLLGDSALYLCASSRDSWGQYFGPGTRLTVT.